A selection of T cell receptor beta chains follows, all from one sample in a study of cytomegalovirus exposure and HLA in healthy donors. Assay: immunoSEQ multiplex PCR; the TCRdb copy retains only in-frame clones and omits some. Recorded for this sample: some 200,000 clones. Sequenced input: PBMCs. The receptors were sampled from a boy younger than 18 in good health and CMV-seronegative. The CDR3 runs from the conserved cysteine through the conserved F or W. D genes are given only for firm matches.

d_gene	v_gene	j_gene	len	CDR3nt	CDR3aa
NA	TRBV18	TRBJ1-6	13	TGTGCCAGCTCAGGCAGGCGAGAATCACCCCTCCACTTT	CASSGRRESPLHF
NA	TRBV28	TRBJ2-6	14	TGTGCCAGCAATAGGGAGGCTGGGGCCAACGTCCTGACTTTC	CASNREAGANVLTF
NA	TRBV30	TRBJ2-1	18	TGTGCCTGGAGAAATACCCTACTTCGGCAGGCTTTATACAATGAGCAGTTCTTC	CAWRNTLLRQALYNEQFF
NA	TRBV2	TRBJ2-3	16	TGTGCCAGCACGGGAGACGACCCAGGCAACGCAGATACGCAGTATTTT	CASTGDDPGNADTQYF
TRBD1	TRBV19	TRBJ2-2	15	TGTGCCAGTTTCGAAGGGACAGGGACCACCGGGGAGCTGTTTTTT	CASFEGTGTTGELFF
NA	TRBV11-2	TRBJ2-1	13	TGTGCCAGCAGCACAACTAGCTACAATGAGCAGTTCTTC	CASSTTSYNEQFF
NA	TRBV30	TRBJ1-5	11	TGTGCCTGGAGTGACGGTCAGCCCCAGCATTTT	CAWSDGQPQHF
TRBD1	TRBV5-4	TRBJ2-5	17	TGTGCCAGCAGCTTGGGGTCCCGACAGGGTAATAGGGAGACCCAGTACTTC	CASSLGSRQGNRETQYF
TRBD1	TRBV7-3	TRBJ1-1	17	TGTGCCAGCAGCTTAACGGGGGCGGGGACAGGGAACACTGAAGCTTTCTTT	CASSLTGAGTGNTEAFF
NA	TRBV27	TRBJ1-6	16	TGTGCCAGCAGTTCAGACAGAAGCTCCTATAATTCACCCCTCCACTTT	CASSSDRSSYNSPLHF
NA	TRBV30	TRBJ1-2	14	TGTGCCTGGAGTGTTTACTCCCAAAGAGAAGGCTACACCTTC	CAWSVYSQREGYTF
TRBD2	TRBV5-1	TRBJ2-1	19	TGCGCCAGCAGCGGAGGGTATATTGTTGAGCGGGGGAATTACAATGAGCAGTTCTTC	CASSGGYIVERGNYNEQFF
TRBD2	TRBV30	TRBJ2-1	18	TGTGCCTCCGACCCACTAGCGGGGGGGCCTCCCGCTTACAATGAGCAGTTCTTC	CASDPLAGGPPAYNEQFF
TRBD1	TRBV27	TRBJ2-7	12	TGTGCCAGCAGGGGACAGGGGTACGAGCAGTACTTC	CASRGQGYEQYF
TRBD1	TRBV6-5	TRBJ2-2	15	TGTGCCAGCAGTTACGACAGGGTGGCCACCGGGGAGCTGTTTTTT	CASSYDRVATGELFF
NA	TRBV4-1	TRBJ1-4	14	TGCGCCAGCAGCCAAGTAGCGGTCACGGAAAAACTGCTTTTT	CASSQVAVTEKLLF
TRBD1	TRBV5-1	TRBJ2-2	16	TGCGCCAGCAGCTTGGCGGGACAGGGTTTTGCCGGGGAGCTGTTTTTT	CASSLAGQGFAGELFF
NA	TRBV6-1	TRBJ1-1	15	TGTGCCAGCACCCTATCAGGACAGATGAACACTGAAGCTTTCTTT	CASTLSGQMNTEAFF
TRBD1	TRBV4-3	TRBJ1-4	16	TGCGCCAGCAGCCAAGGACAGGGCGGAGGAAGTGAAAAACTGTTTTTT	CASSQGQGGGSEKLFF
TRBD1	TRBV10-1	TRBJ1-2	13	TGCGCCAGCGGACAGGGGCCATCCTATGGCTACACCTTC	CASGQGPSYGYTF
NA	TRBV27	TRBJ2-6	17	TGTGCCAGCAGTTCCTCGACAGGCCCCTCTGGGGCCAACGTCCTGACTTTC	CASSSSTGPSGANVLTF
NA	TRBV7-6	TRBJ1-3	15	TGTGCCAGCAGCCTCCCAGGGTTCTATGGAAACACCATATATTTT	CASSLPGFYGNTIYF
NA	TRBV6-1	TRBJ1-1	11	TGTGCCAGCAGATGGACAGCTGAAGCTTTCTTT	CASRWTAEAFF
NA	TRBV7-2	TRBJ2-5	15	TGTGCCAGCAGCTTAGAGACGGGCGCGGGAGAGACCCAGTACTTC	CASSLETGAGETQYF
NA	TRBV5-6	TRBJ2-7	12	TGTGCCAGCAGTACAGGGAGCTACGAGCAGTACTTC	CASSTGSYEQYF
NA	TRBV7-7	TRBJ2-1	14	TGTGCCAGCAGTACAGGTCAGGTCCCCAATGAGCAGTTCTTC	CASSTGQVPNEQFF
NA	TRBV6-5	TRBJ1-2	15	TGTGCCAGCAGTGTCTACGGTCGGGAGGGACTTGGCTACACCTTC	CASSVYGREGLGYTF
NA	TRBV7-9	TRBJ1-6	17	TGTGCCAGCAGCTTAGATATAGTATATCGGGGGGATTCACCCCTCCACTTT	CASSLDIVYRGDSPLHF
NA	TRBV29-1	TRBJ1-1	11	TGCAGCGTTGAATCAGGGGCGAGAGCTTTCTTT	CSVESGARAFF
NA	TRBV29-1	TRBJ2-7	13	TGCAGCGTTGAAGACACATTAGGGGGCGAGCAGTACTTC	CSVEDTLGGEQYF
NA	TRBV5-1	TRBJ1-2	15	TGCGCCAGCAGCTTGAACAGTTTAGCTAACTATGGCTACACCTTC	CASSLNSLANYGYTF
TRBD1	TRBV6-1	TRBJ2-3	16	TGTGCCAGCAGTGATAGGACAGGGAGCAGCACAGATACGCAGTATTTT	CASSDRTGSSTDTQYF
TRBD2	TRBV7-9	TRBJ2-1	16	TGTGCCAGCAGCATCGGACTAGCGGGGTCCTACAATGAGCAGTTCTTC	CASSIGLAGSYNEQFF
TRBD1	TRBV6-6	TRBJ1-5	15	TGTGCCAGCAGTAAAGGACAGGGAGGCAATCAGCCCCAGCATTTT	CASSKGQGGNQPQHF
TRBD2	TRBV5-1	TRBJ2-1	15	TGCGCCAGCAGCCCGTTAGCGGGGGGGATCCATGAGCAGTTCTTC	CASSPLAGGIHEQFF
NA	TRBV28	TRBJ2-1	12	TGTGCCAGCAGGGCCCCGCAGGGGTTAGGGGTCTTC	CASRAPQGLGVF
NA	TRBV14	TRBJ2-2	16	TGTGCCAGCAGCTTCATGGTTGGCTCCCCGGGCGGGGAGCTGTTTTTT	CASSFMVGSPGGELFF
NA	TRBV2	TRBJ1-5	13	TGTGCCAGCATGGGATGGGAGAATCAGCCCCAGCATTTT	CASMGWENQPQHF
NA	TRBV13	TRBJ2-3	18	TGTGCCAGCAGCTTAGAGGGGGACTGGGGGGGACGCACAGATACGCAGTATTTT	CASSLEGDWGGRTDTQYF
NA	TRBV5-4	TRBJ2-2	14	TGTGCCAGCAGCCCGACTTCGAACACCGGGGAGCTGTTTTTT	CASSPTSNTGELFF
NA	TRBV5-4	TRBJ2-4	18	TGTGCCAGCAGCTTATTAGAACGGAGACAGCTAGCCAAAAACATTCAGTACTTC	CASSLLERRQLAKNIQYF
TRBD1	TRBV7-8	TRBJ1-4	18	TGTGCCAGCGGACCGGCCCGGGACAGGGGCTCGGCTAATGAAAAACTGTTTTTT	CASGPARDRGSANEKLFF
NA	TRBV11-2	TRBJ2-3	15	TGTGCCAGCAGCCCACACCTCCTAGCAGGAGATACGCAGTATTTT	CASSPHLLAGDTQYF
NA	TRBV6-1	TRBJ1-5	15	TGTGCCACCGCCCCTGGGCCCGACGGCAATCAGCCCCAGCATTTT	CATAPGPDGNQPQHF
NA	TRBV28	TRBJ1-1	13	TGTGCCAGCAGGGGAGACGGAAACACTGAAGCTTTCTTT	CASRGDGNTEAFF
NA	TRBV9	TRBJ1-1	13	TGTGCCAGCAGCGCGCGACAGAACACTGAAGCTTTCTTT	CASSARQNTEAFF
NA	TRBV25-1	TRBJ2-7	11	TGTGCCAGCAGTGGACTCTACGAGCAGTACTTC	CASSGLYEQYF
TRBD1	TRBV28	TRBJ2-7	14	TGTGCCAGCAGTCGGGACAGGGCCAAGGACGAGCAGTACTTC	CASSRDRAKDEQYF
TRBD1	TRBV30	TRBJ1-1	13	TGTGCCTGGAGTCTGGGCAGGGGGACTGAAGCTTTCTTT	CAWSLGRGTEAFF
TRBD1	TRBV5-1	TRBJ2-5	15	TGCGCCAGCAGCTTGTTTGGACAGGCGGAAGAGACCCAGTACTTC	CASSLFGQAEETQYF
TRBD1	TRBV28	TRBJ1-6	15	TGTGCCAGCAGCTCCGGGACAGGGCTATTTTCACCCCTCCACTTT	CASSSGTGLFSPLHF
NA	TRBV19	TRBJ2-7	14	TGTGCCAGTAGTATAGCGGGGAGCTTTTACGAGCAGTACTTC	CASSIAGSFYEQYF
NA	TRBV4-2	TRBJ2-5	16	TGTGCCAGCAGCCCTGAGACAGGCGTGACGGAAGAGACCCAGTACTTC	CASSPETGVTEETQYF
NA	TRBV9	TRBJ2-5	15	TGTGCCAGCAGCCTCCACCAAGGGGTGAGGGAGACCCAGTACTTC	CASSLHQGVRETQYF
TRBD1	TRBV5-1	TRBJ1-1	17	TGCGCCAGCAGTACACAATCGACAGGGCGGGGAAACACTGAAGCTTTCTTT	CASSTQSTGRGNTEAFF
TRBD1	TRBV25-1	TRBJ1-4	16	TGTGCCAGCAGTGCAAGCTACAGGGGGCAGGGCGAAAAACTGTTTTTT	CASSASYRGQGEKLFF